This TCR beta chain was sequenced in a study of CD8+ T cells in alopecia areata. The authors extracted RNA and reverse transcribed it into cDNA as the sequencing template. Using immunoSEQ multiplex PCR, the repertoire was profiled, and TCRdb retains in-frame clones only, with some absent. The table includes roughly 110,000 clones, around 84% detected once. This clone has only one observation. The antigen remains unidentified. Overall study results and limits: It was less clear whether patients shared TCRs than it was in mice, possibly because of HLA. Throughout tofacitinib, many expanded lesional clones continued to persist in scalp and blood. Across lesional scalp, and particularly alopecia totalis/universalis, clonality surpassed that of normal scalp.

Treatment given: oral pan-JAK inhibitor, 5-10 mg twice daily. Material: CD8+ T cells sorted from blood, obtained at week 24, from a patient treated with tofacitinib. The sequence was collected from a human donor with alopecia areata.

This chain's CDR3 is CASSSPGGETQYF. In nucleotides, the CDR3 is TGTGCCAGCAGCTCTCCGGGCGGGGAGACCCAGTACTTC. The chain joins TRBV11-2 to TRBJ2-5, with D possibly matching TRBD2 (5 bases). This CDR3 spans 13 amino acids. The ends were cut back, 4 bases at V and 5 bases at J, with 11 bases in the middle. Germline V gene lookup returns CDR1 SGHAT and CDR2 FQNNGV.